The following is a T cell receptor beta chain sequence with its context. The antigen is unknown. Researchers put TCRalpha and TCRbeta cDNA through two nested PCRs lasting about 17 and 10 cycles. Following a re-call of the 5' RACE reads, TCRdb has one entry per CDR3 protein and lacks DNA. The sample data list more than 300,000 distinct CDR3 sequences. Whole blood supplied total RNA, and T cells were not sorted. This sample was taken from a study of monozygotic twins with inflammatory bowel disease. Findings and limits, study-wide: Especially where disease activity was present, IBD patients had fewer clonotypes in common with others than healthy twins did.

Sequences were obtained from blood. The receptor was isolated from a human donor with ulcerative colitis or Crohn's disease, or a healthy co-twin of an affected twin (not recorded which).

The CDR3 loop is CASSSETSGARGKQYF. The chain combines TRBV7-9 with TRBJ2-7; lacking DNA, the TRBD2 call made by TCRdb goes unchecked. The germline V gene has CDR1 SEHNR and CDR2 FQNEAQ (reference sequence). This CDR3 is built from 16 residues.